The 31 T cell receptor beta chains listed next were all sequenced from one sample in a study of glioma-infiltrating T cells after dendritic cell vaccination. Data came from immunoSEQ multiplex PCR; TCRdb stores just in-frame clones and leaves some out. The sample has 80,000 to 95,000 clones, more than 70% seen once. The sequencing here drew on blood, taken before dendritic cell vaccination. These receptors originate from a human donor with glioblastoma.

V and J are TRBV5-6 and TRBJ2-1; 12 bases line up with TRBD2. V dropped 5 bases and J dropped 1; count of bases not matched to a gene: 4. The CDR3 contains 16 residues. Germline V CDR1 and CDR2: SGHDT, YYEEEE. The CDR3 DNA follows: TGTGCCAGCAGGACCGGGACTAGCGGGTCCTACAATGAGCAGTTCTTC. Protein product: CASRTGTSGSYNEQFF.

This clone was counted only a few times. The chain has TRBV7-9 and TRBJ1-1, with 7 bases identical to TRBD1. J gave up 4 bases and V 5 bases, and 7 bases lay outside the gene matches. The CDR3 runs 14 residues. Per germline, CDR1 SEHNR and CDR2 FQNEAQ (reference sequence). The CDR3 nucleotides are TGTGCCAGCAGCAGTGGACAGGCGGCCACTGAAGCTTTCTTT. Amino acid sequence: CASSSGQAATEAFF.

V gene TRBV5-1 combines with J gene TRBJ1-1; 9 nucleotides align to TRBD1. The CDR3 loop spans 14 amino acids. The V gene end was trimmed by 2 bases and the J gene end by 4 bases; junction bases not matched to a gene: 3. Germline V gene sequence: CDR1 SGHRS, CDR2 YFSETQ. The CDR3 nucleotides read TGCGCCAGCAGCTTTGGACAGGGGAGCACTGAAGCTTTCTTT. The encoded protein is CASSFGQGSTEAFF.

This sequence joins TRBV2 and TRBJ1-2; D ambiguous. Germline assignment: CDR1 SNHLY and CDR2 FYNNEI. Trimming took 5 bases from V and 2 from J, leaving 9 bases between them. The CDR3 extends over 13 amino acids. The CDR3 region is CASSSRGNYGYTF. The CDR3, as DNA: TGTGCCAGCAGTTCCCGGGGAAACTATGGCTACACCTTC.

This rearrangement joins TRBV30 to TRBJ2-5; TRBD2 matches at 12 bases. The germline CDR1 and CDR2 sequences are GTSNPN and SVGIG (reference sequence). The J segment lost 4 bases and the V segment lost 1 base, leaving 4 bases of the junction unmatched. The CDR3 covers 15 residues. In DNA, the CDR3 is TGTGCCTGGAGTGCTAGCGGGAGGGCCGTAGAGACCCAGTACTTC. Its translation: CAWSASGRAVETQYF.

V and J are TRBV5-1 and TRBJ2-7; D might be TRBD2 (6 bases). Trimming cost V 1 base and J 7 bases, with 12 bases left between them. The CDR3 consists of 13 residues. The V gene's germline CDR1 is SGHRS and CDR2 YFSETQ. In nucleotides, the CDR3 is TGCGCCAGCAGCTTGAGGAGGGGAGGTGAGCAGTACTTC. It encodes CASSLRRGGEQYF.

V gene TRBV6-5 combines with J gene TRBJ2-6; 9 positions agree with TRBD1. Germline CDR1 reads MNHEY; CDR2 reads SVGAGI. This CDR3 spans 15 amino acids. Trimming took 6 bases from V and 2 from J; bases not matched to a gene: 2. The CDR3 bases are TGTGCCAGCAGCACAGGGGGCGCTGGGGCCAACGTCCTGACTTTC. Translated, it gives CASSTGGAGANVLTF.

This clone showed up just once. This chain joins TRBV5-1 and TRBJ2-2; 7 positions match TRBD2. V was pared by 5 bases and J by 2 bases, with 6 bases of the junction left unmatched. This CDR3 is built from 15 residues. Germline lookup yields CDR1 SGHRS and CDR2 YFSETQ. DNA for the CDR3: TGCGCCAGCAGAGAACTAGCGAGCAACACCGGGGAGCTGTTTTTT. It yields the protein CASRELASNTGELFF.

This sequence joins TRBV7-2 and TRBJ1-1; a possible D gene is TRBD1 (6 bases). In germline, CDR1 is SGHTA, CDR2 FQGNSA. The CDR3 is made up of 14 amino acids. Deletions cut 2 bases from V and 4 bases from J, with 11 bases between. CDR3 protein: CASSLMKGGTEAFF. CDR3 bases: TGTGCCAGCAGCTTAATGAAAGGGGGCACTGAAGCTTTCTTT.

V usage is TRBV28 and J usage is TRBJ2-7; 7 bases align to TRBD2. The germline V gene has CDR1 MDHEN and CDR2 SYDVKM. V lost 4 bases to trimming and J lost 5 bases; unmatched junction nucleotides: 11. There are 15 residues in the CDR3. The CDR3, as DNA: TGTGCCAGCAGTTGGCGGGCGGGAGAAGGCGACGAGCAGTACTTC. This translates into CASSWRAGEGDEQYF. The variable domain in full, completed from reference TRBV28 and TRBJ2-7, reads DVKVTQSSRYLVKRTGEKVFLECVQDMDHENMFWYRQDPGLGLRLIYFSYDVKMKEKGDIPEGYSVSREKKERFSLILESASTNQTSMYLCASSWRAGEGDEQYFGPGTRLTVT.

The chain is built from TRBV5-1 and TRBJ2-5; possible D gene TRBD1, 6 bases. V lost 4 bases and J 4 bases, leaving 14 bases between the germline ends. The CDR3 consists of 14 residues. Germline CDR1 is SGHRS and CDR2 is YFSETQ. As DNA, the CDR3 is TGCGCCAGCAGCCCTGCAACAGGGCTAGAGACCCAGTACTTC. Translating it yields CASSPATGLETQYF.

As concerns this clone: Other DNA sequences of this sample code for an identical CDR3. CDR3 amino acids: CASSPPSVYEQYF. The CDR3 coding sequence is TGTGCCAGCTCACCACCGAGTGTCTACGAGCAGTACTTC. The chain links TRBV18 to TRBJ2-7; D unclear. Germline values: CDR1 KGHSH, CDR2 LQKENI. V shed 0 bases and J shed 3 bases, with 6 bases lying between them. This CDR3 is built from 13 residues.

The J gene is TRBJ1-1, the V gene TRBV12-5, with D unclear. CDR3 size: 13 residues. Trimming stripped 1 base from V and 5 bases from J, with 8 bases between. Germline V lookup: CDR1 LGHNT, CDR2 FRNRAP. CDR3: CASGLEIRTEAFF. DNA of the CDR3: TGTGCTAGTGGTTTGGAAATTAGAACTGAAGCTTTCTTT.

The V and J genes are TRBV5-1 and TRBJ2-3; perhaps TRBD1 as D (6 bases). The CDR3 consists of 12 residues. Trimming removed 4 bases from V and 6 bases from J, with 9 bases in between. The germline V gene encodes CDR1 SGHRS and CDR2 YFSETQ. The CDR3 is CASSPQGDTQYF. DNA for the CDR3: TGCGCCAGCAGCCCGCAGGGGGATACGCAGTATTTT.

This clone was observed a single time. This chain joins TRBV29-1 and TRBJ2-7, with 9 bases identical to TRBD1. The CDR3 length is 15 residues. Germline V gene data show CDR1 as SQVTM and CDR2 as ANQGSEA. V lost 4 bases to trimming and J lost 3 bases; unmatched junction nucleotides: 10. DNA of the CDR3: TGCAGCGTTGGGGGACAGGGAGTAGCCGACTACGAGCAGTACTTC. Translating it yields CSVGGQGVADYEQYF.

This CDR3 reads CSVPAEPQGTEAFF. DNA for the CDR3: TGCAGCGTCCCCGCGGAGCCGCAGGGGACTGAAGCTTTCTTT. The V gene is TRBV29-1, the J gene TRBJ1-1; weak D call: TRBD1 (6 bases). Germline V lookup: CDR1 SQVTM, CDR2 ANQGSEA. V lost 6 bases to trimming and J lost 5 bases, with 19 bases between them. The CDR3 totals 14 residues. The complete variable domain, with remaining parts taken from reference TRBV29-1 and TRBJ1-1, reads SAVISQKPSRDICQRGTSLTIQCQVDSQVTMMFWYRQQPGQSLTLIATANQGSEATYESGFVIDKFPISRPNLTFSTLTVSNMSPEDSSIYLCSVPAEPQGTEAFFGQGTRLTVV.

The chain uses TRBV15 and TRBJ1-2; D is unresolved. The CDR3 length is 12 residues. In germline, CDR1 is LNHNV, CDR2 YYDKDF (reference sequence). The V gene lost 0 bases and the J gene lost 7 bases, with 6 bases spanning the gap. Written as DNA, the CDR3 is TGTGCCACCAGCAGAGATATGAGTGGCTACACCTTC. Translating gives CATSRDMSGYTF.

The chain links TRBV5-1 to TRBJ2-1; 12 bases line up with TRBD2. Trimming at V came to 3 bases and at J to 2 bases, leaving 6 bases not matched to a gene. This CDR3 is built from 17 residues. Germline CDR1 is SGHRS and CDR2 is YFSETQ. CDR3 residues: CASSSTTSGGPYNEQFF. CDR3 bases: TGCGCCAGCAGCTCGACTACTAGCGGGGGGCCCTACAATGAGCAGTTCTTC.

The V and J genes are TRBV6-5 and TRBJ1-2, with TRBD1 matching 8 bases. The junction had 7 bases not matched to a gene; V was cut back by 2 bases and J by 8 bases. Per the germline V gene, CDR1 is MNHEY and CDR2 is SVGAGI. This CDR3 has 14 amino acids. In DNA, the CDR3 is TGTGCCAGCAGTTACATTGCAGGGGGCGGGGGCTACACCTTC. Translating it yields CASSYIAGGGGYTF.

J is TRBJ1-6 and V is TRBV5-8; D is unresolved. Trimming took off 5 bases at V and 0 bases at J, with 12 bases between the two ends. Per the germline V gene, CDR1 is SGHTS and CDR2 is YDEGEE. This CDR3 comprises 16 residues. The CDR3, as DNA: TGTGCCAGCAGAGGGCCGGGGAGCTCCTATAATTCACCCCTCCACTTT. It translates to CASRGPGSSYNSPLHF.

This sequence joins TRBV2 and TRBJ2-3; 12 bases agree with TRBD2. The CDR3 covers 15 residues. V shed 6 bases, J shed 6 bases, and the junction held 7 bases outside the gene matches. The V gene's germline CDR1 is SNHLY and CDR2 FYNNEI. This chain's CDR3 is CASSRLAGDGDTQYF. The CDR3 DNA sequence: TGTGCCAGCAGCCGACTAGCGGGGGATGGGGATACGCAGTATTTT.

The rearrangement links TRBV11-3 to TRBJ2-1; the match to TRBD2 covers 12 bases. Germline V CDR1 and CDR2: SGHNT, YENEEA. The V and J ends lost 4 bases and 7 bases, in that order; junction bases with no gene match: 8. The CDR3 runs 16 residues. CDR3 loop: CASSSSTSGGWNEQFF. The CDR3 DNA reads TGTGCCAGCAGCTCCTCAACTAGCGGGGGGTGGAATGAGCAGTTCTTC.

This clone came up a few times. The DNA of the CDR3 is TGTGCCAGCAGGAGGTGGGATACGCAGTATTTT. Residues: CASRRWDTQYF. The gene calls are TRBV6-5 and TRBJ2-3; D not resolved. Trimming took off 6 bases at V and 6 bases at J, with 7 bases between the two ends. Germline V lookup: CDR1 MNHEY, CDR2 SVGAGI. This CDR3 spans 11 amino acids.

About this clone: Sequence at one end of the junction differs from germline and may be a read error. The chain recombines TRBV5-1 with TRBJ1-4; no definite D call. Germline V gene sequence: CDR1 SGHRS, CDR2 YFSETQ. The CDR3 is made up of 14 amino acids. CDR3 protein: CASSLEATIEKLFF. The DNA for the CDR3 is TGCGCCAGCAGCTTGGAGGCAACTATTGAAAAACTGTTTTTT. The full variable domain, in which reference TRBV5-1 and TRBJ1-4 provide the parts outside the CDR3, is KAGVTQTPRYLIKTRGQQVTLSCSPISGHRSVSWYQQTPGQGLQFLFEYFSETQRNKGNFPGRFSGRQFSNSRSEMNVSTLELGDSALYLCASSLEATIEKLFFGSGTQLSVL.

The chain links TRBV5-8 to TRBJ1-2; 10 bases match TRBD1. The CDR3 totals 14 residues. Germline CDR1 SGHTS, CDR2 YDEGEE. Trimming cost V 2 bases and J 8 bases; bases outside gene matches: 6. The CDR3 sequence: CASSFPDRGRGYTF. The CDR3 DNA reads TGTGCCAGCAGCTTCCCGGACAGGGGGAGAGGCTACACCTTC.

The chain employs TRBV2 and TRBJ1-2, with TRBD1 as a possible D gene (5 bases). Germline values: CDR1 SNHLY, CDR2 FYNNEI. Trimming removed 8 bases at V and 1 base at J, with 11 bases between. This CDR3 has 13 amino acids. In nucleotides, the CDR3 is TGTGCCAGCGGGGGAGGGAATAACTATGGCTACACCTTC. It specifies CASGGGNNYGYTF.

V is TRBV9 and J is TRBJ2-7, with D maybe TRBD2 (6 bases). V was shortened by 0 bases and J by 1 base, with 8 bases between the two germline ends. CDR3 size: 14 residues. Per the germline V gene, CDR1 is SGDLS and CDR2 is YYNGEE. CDR3: CASSVDGTSYEQYF. The CDR3 DNA follows: TGTGCCAGCAGCGTAGACGGGACTTCCTACGAGCAGTACTTC.

The chain is built from TRBV4-1 and TRBJ2-1, with 8 positions matching TRBD2. Germline V gene lookup returns CDR1 MGHRA and CDR2 YSYEKL. V shed 3 bases and J 9 bases; nucleotides not matched to a gene: 16. The CDR3 is made up of 17 amino acids. The CDR3 protein is CASSHTPTSGRSPEQFF. The CDR3 bases are TGCGCCAGCAGCCACACCCCCACAAGCGGGAGATCGCCTGAGCAGTTCTTC.

The chain carries TRBV5-4 and TRBJ2-1; 8 bases are shared with TRBD2. The CDR3 covers 12 residues. The germline CDR1 and CDR2 sequences are SGHNT and YYREEE (reference sequence). Trimming at V came to 0 bases and at J to 13 bases, leaving 3 bases not matched to a gene. This chain's CDR3 is CASSLGTSKQFF. The CDR3 nucleotides read TGTGCCAGCAGCTTGGGGACTAGCAAACAGTTCTTC.

This chain connects TRBV5-1 to TRBJ1-1; D gene uncertain. V lost 4 bases and J lost 0, with 13 bases in between. This CDR3 contains 15 residues. CDR1 is SGHRS, CDR2 YFSETQ, per germline. CDR3 amino acids: CASSPEEALNTEAFF. The CDR3 nucleotides are TGCGCCAGCAGCCCGGAGGAGGCATTGAACACTGAAGCTTTCTTT.

V usage is TRBV7-6 and J usage is TRBJ2-7; D perhaps matches TRBD1 (7 bases). The CDR3 covers 13 residues. Germline-derived CDR1 and CDR2 are SGHVS and FNYEAQ. V lost 2 bases to trimming and J lost 7 bases, with 12 bases between them. The CDR3 sequence is CASSLKGAGEQYF. The CDR3 DNA reads as TGTGCCAGCAGCTTAAAGGGGGCGGGGGAGCAGTACTTC.